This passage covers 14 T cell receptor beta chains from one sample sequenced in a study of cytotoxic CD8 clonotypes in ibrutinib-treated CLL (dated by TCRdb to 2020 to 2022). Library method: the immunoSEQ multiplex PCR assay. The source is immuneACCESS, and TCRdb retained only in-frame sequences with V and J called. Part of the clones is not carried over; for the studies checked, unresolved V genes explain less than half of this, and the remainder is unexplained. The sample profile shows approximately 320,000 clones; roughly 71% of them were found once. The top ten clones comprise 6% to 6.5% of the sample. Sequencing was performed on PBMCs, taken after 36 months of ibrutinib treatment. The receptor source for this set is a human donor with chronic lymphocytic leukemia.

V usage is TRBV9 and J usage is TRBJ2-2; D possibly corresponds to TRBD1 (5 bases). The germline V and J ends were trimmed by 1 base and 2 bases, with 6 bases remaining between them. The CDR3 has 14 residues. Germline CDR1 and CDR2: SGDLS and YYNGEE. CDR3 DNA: TGTGCCAGCAGCGTAAGGGGCAACACCGGGGAGCTGTTTTTT. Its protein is CASSVRGNTGELFF.

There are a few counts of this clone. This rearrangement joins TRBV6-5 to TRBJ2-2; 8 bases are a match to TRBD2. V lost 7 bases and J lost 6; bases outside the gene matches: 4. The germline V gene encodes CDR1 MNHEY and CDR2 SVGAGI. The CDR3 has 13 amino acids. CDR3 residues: CASNEAGAGELFF. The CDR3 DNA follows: TGTGCCAGCAATGAAGCGGGGGCCGGGGAGCTGTTTTTT.

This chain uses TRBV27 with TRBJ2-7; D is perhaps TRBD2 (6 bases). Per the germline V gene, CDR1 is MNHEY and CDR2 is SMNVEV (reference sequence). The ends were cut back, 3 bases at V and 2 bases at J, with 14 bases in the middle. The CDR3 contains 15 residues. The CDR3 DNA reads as TGTGCCAGCAGTTTCGGGGGACCGCCAACCTACGAGCAGTACTTC. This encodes CASSFGGPPTYEQYF.

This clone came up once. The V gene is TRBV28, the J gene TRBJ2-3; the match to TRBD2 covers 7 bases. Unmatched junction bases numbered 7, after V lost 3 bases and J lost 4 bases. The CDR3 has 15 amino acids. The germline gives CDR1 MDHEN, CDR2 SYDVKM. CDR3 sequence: CASSLLAVEADTQYF. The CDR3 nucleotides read TGTGCCAGCAGTTTGCTAGCGGTTGAGGCAGATACGCAGTATTTT.

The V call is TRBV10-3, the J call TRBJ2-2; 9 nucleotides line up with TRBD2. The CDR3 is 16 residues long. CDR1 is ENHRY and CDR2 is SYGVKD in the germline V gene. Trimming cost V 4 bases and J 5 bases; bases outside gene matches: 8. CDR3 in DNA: TGTGCCATCAGTGGAAGCGGGGGGCGTCGTACCGGGGAGCTGTTTTTT. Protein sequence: CAISGSGGRRTGELFF.

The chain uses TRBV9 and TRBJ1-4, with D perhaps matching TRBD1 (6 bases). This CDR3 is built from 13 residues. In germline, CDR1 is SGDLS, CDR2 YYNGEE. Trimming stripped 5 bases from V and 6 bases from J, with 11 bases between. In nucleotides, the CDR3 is TGTGCCAGCAGTCGACAGGCGGATGAAAAACTGTTTTTT. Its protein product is CASSRQADEKLFF.

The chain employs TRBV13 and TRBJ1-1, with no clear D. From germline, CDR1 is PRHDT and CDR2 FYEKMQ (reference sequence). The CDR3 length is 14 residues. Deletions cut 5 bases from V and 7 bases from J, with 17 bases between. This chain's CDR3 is CASSQRTATSEAFF. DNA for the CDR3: TGTGCCAGCAGCCAACGGACGGCCACCAGTGAAGCTTTCTTT.

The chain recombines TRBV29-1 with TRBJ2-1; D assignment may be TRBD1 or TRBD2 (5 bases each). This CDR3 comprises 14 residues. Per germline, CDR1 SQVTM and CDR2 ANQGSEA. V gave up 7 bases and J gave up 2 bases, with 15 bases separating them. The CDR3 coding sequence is TGCAGCGCCGGGACCGAACTGCCCTACAATGAGCAGTTCTTC. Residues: CSAGTELPYNEQFF.

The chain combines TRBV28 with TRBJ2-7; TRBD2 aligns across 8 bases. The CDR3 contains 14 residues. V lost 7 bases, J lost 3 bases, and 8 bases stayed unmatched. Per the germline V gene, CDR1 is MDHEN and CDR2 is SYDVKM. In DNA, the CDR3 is TGTGCCAGCACCAGAGCGGGAGTAAGCTACGAGCAGTACTTC. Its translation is CASTRAGVSYEQYF.

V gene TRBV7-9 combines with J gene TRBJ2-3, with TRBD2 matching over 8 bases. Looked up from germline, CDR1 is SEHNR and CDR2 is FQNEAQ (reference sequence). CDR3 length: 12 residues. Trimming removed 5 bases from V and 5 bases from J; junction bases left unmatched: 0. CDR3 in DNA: TGTGCCAGCAGCCGGGGGGGAGATACGCAGTATTTT. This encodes CASSRGGDTQYF.

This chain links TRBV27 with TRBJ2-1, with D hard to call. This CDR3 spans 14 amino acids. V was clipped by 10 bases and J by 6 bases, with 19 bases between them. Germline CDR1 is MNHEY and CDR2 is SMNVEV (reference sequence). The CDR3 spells CATHPKNTANEQFF. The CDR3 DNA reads TGTGCCACCCATCCGAAGAATACCGCCAATGAGCAGTTCTTC.

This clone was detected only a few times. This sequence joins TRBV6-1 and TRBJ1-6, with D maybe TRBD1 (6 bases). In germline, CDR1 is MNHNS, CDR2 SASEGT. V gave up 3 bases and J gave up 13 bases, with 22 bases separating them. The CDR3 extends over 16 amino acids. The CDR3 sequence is CASSEPVGTKLAPLHF. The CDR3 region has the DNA TGTGCCAGCAGTGAGCCGGTAGGGACAAAATTGGCGCCCCTCCACTTT.

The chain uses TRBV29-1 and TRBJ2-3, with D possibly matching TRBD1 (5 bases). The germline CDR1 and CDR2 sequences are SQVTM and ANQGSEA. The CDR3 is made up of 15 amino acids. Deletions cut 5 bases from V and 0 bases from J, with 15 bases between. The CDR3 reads CSVHRSIFSTDTQYF. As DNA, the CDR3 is TGCAGCGTTCACAGGAGCATATTCAGCACAGATACGCAGTATTTT.

The CDR3 coding sequence is TGCGCCAGCAGCCAAGATCCCCAAAGGGTAGATACGCAGTATTTT. Protein sequence: CASSQDPQRVDTQYF. This chain connects TRBV4-3 to TRBJ2-3, with D unresolved. This CDR3 is 15 amino acids long. The germline V gene encodes CDR1 LGHNA and CDR2 YSLEER. With 0 bases removed from V and 5 bases from J, the gap between germline ends came to 12 bases.